Below, 2 T cell receptor beta chains from the same sample are listed, as sequenced in a study of blood T cells in healthy people across ages. Alongside a J-beta primer mix, a sample-barcoded 5' primer served in a second PCR lasting about 7 to 12 cycles. TCRdb re-called the 5' RACE reads with MiXCR, one entry per CDR3 protein. In the table there are roughly 1,300,000 distinct CDR3 sequences, roughly 60% of which are singletons. The sample was blood. Source of these receptors: a man between 18 and 29 years old in good health.

The J gene is TRBJ2-7, the V gene TRBV28, with D perhaps TRBD1 (6 bases). Germline V gives CDR1 MDHEN, CDR2 SYDVKM. Trimming left V 6 bases short and J 1 base short, with 22 bases between. This CDR3 contains 17 residues. CDR3 sequence (DNA): TGTGCCAGCAGCTTGGCTCGAACAGGGAAGGCATCCTACGAGCAGTACTTC. Its translation is CASSLARTGKASYEQYF.

The chain employs TRBV6-1 and TRBJ1-2; 9 nucleotides agree with TRBD1. The CDR3 is 14 residues long. The V segment lost 1 base and the J segment 3 bases; nucleotides outside the gene matches: 0. Germline V gene lookup returns CDR1 MNHNS and CDR2 SASEGT. CDR3 region: CASSEGDRDYGYTF. CDR3 bases: TGTGCCAGCAGTGAAGGGGACAGGGACTATGGCTACACCTTC.